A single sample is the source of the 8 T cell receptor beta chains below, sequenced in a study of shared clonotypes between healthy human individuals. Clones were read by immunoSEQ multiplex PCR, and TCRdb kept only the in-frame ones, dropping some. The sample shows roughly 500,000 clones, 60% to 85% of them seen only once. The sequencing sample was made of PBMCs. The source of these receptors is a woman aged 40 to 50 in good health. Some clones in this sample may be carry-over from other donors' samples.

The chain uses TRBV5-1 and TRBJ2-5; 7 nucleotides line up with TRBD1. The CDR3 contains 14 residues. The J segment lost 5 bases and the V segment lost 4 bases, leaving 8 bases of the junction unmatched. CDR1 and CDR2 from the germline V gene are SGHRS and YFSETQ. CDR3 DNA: TGCGCCAGCAGCCGACAGGGTGTTGAGGAGACCCAGTACTTC. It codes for CASSRQGVEETQYF.

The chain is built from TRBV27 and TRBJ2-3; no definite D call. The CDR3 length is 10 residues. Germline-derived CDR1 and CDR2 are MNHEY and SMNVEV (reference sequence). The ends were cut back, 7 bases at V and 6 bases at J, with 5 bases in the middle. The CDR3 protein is CASIGDTQYF. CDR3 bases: TGTGCCAGCATCGGCGATACGCAGTATTTT.

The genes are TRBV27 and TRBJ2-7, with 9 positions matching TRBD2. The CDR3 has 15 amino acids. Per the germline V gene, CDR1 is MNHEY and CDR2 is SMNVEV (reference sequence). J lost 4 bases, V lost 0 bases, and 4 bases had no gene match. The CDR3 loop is CASSLSFSGSYEQYF. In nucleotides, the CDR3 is TGTGCCAGCAGTTTATCTTTTAGCGGGAGTTACGAGCAGTACTTC.

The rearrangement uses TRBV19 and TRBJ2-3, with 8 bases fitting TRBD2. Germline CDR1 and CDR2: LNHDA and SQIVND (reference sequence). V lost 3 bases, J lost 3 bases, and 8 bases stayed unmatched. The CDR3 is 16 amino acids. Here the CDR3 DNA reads TGTGCCAGTAGTATGGGGCTAGCGGGCCATACAGATACGCAGTATTTT. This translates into CASSMGLAGHTDTQYF.

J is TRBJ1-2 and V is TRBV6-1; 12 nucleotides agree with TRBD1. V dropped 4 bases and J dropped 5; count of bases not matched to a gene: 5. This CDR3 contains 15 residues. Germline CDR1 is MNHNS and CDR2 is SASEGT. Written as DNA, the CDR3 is TGTGCCAGCAGTGGAGGGACAGGGGGCCAGTATGGCTACACCTTC. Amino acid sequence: CASSGGTGGQYGYTF.

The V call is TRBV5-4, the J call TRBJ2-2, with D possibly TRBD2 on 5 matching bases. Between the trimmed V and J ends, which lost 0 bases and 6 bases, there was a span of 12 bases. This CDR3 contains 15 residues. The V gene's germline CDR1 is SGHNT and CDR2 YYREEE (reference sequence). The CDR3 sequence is CASSLAGSGAGELFF. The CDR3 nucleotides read TGTGCCAGCAGCTTGGCGGGGTCTGGAGCCGGGGAGCTGTTTTTT. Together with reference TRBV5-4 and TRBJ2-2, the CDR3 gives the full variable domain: ETGVTQSPTHLIKTRGQQVTLRCSSQSGHNTVSWYQQALGQGPQFIFQYYREEENGRGNFPPRFSGLQFPNYSSELNVNALELDDSALYLCASSLAGSGAGELFFGEGSRLTVL.

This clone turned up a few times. This CDR3 reads CASSPRRPLDRPNTEAFF. The DNA of the CDR3 is TGTGCCAGCAGCCCCCGACGTCCGTTAGACAGACCGAACACTGAAGCTTTCTTT. The chain has TRBV7-9 and TRBJ1-1, with D maybe TRBD1 (5 bases). The V end was cut by 5 bases, the J end by 1 base, with 23 bases between. The CDR3 loop spans 18 amino acids. The V gene's germline CDR1 is SEHNR and CDR2 FQNEAQ (reference sequence).

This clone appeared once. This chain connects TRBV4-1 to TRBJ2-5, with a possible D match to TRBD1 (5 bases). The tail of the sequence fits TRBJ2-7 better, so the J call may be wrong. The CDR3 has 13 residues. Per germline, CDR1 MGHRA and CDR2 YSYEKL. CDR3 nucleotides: TGCGCCAGCAGCCAAGATTGGGGCGTCGAGCAGTACTTC. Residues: CASSQDWGVEQYF.